The present entry profiles one TCR beta chain with its context. Its target is not known. Assay: immunoSEQ multiplex PCR; the TCRdb copy retains only in-frame clones and omits some. The table shows 140,000 to 150,000 clones, with about 94% occurring only once. This sample was included in a study of cytomegalovirus exposure and HLA in healthy donors. At the level of the study: The 550 to 700 first-cohort repertoires and the 95 to 150 validation repertoires shared the same platform, a later analysis reported. Study results and limitations: Reports credit the classifier with highly specific, highly sensitive diagnosis of cytomegalovirus status. Altogether, 150 or so TCR beta chains were recorded as cytomegalovirus-associated.

J was trimmed by 5 bases and V by 2 bases; bases with no gene match: 8. The CDR3 runs 15 residues. From germline, CDR1 is MDHEN and CDR2 SYDVKM. The chain joins TRBV28 to TRBJ1-2, with 7 nucleotides matching TRBD1. Sequenced material: PBMCs. The TCR sequence derives from a man younger than 35 in good health and CMV-seropositive. The CDR3 DNA sequence: TGTGCCAGCAGTTTACCGACAGGGACAACTTATGGCTACACCTTC. The encoded protein is CASSLPTGTTYGYTF.